This is a list of T cell receptor beta chains from one sample in a study of T-cell memory formation after mild COVID-19. TCRdb itself ran the 5' RACE reads through MiXCR, one entry per CDR3 protein. Altogether under 300,000 distinct CDR3 sequences are present, 15% to 20% being singletons, with the ten largest covering approximately 3.4%. The specimen sequenced was PBMCs or a T cell subset sorted from them (not recorded which). All receptors derive from a man aged 18 to 35 who had mild COVID-19 (a few samples of this study predate the infection). Cell type and time point are not known. Both conserved end residues are trimmed from each CDR3.

TRBV12-5	TRBJ1-5	ASKDRGNQPQH
TRBV5-1	TRBJ2-5	ASSTDRAETQY
TRBV20-1	TRBJ2-1	SARLDGNNEQF
TRBV5-1	TRBJ2-7	ASSLEGSQY
TRBV6-5	TRBJ1-6	ATSRGTGQLGDSPLH
TRBV12-5	TRBJ2-1	ASGLPAGAYNEQF
TRBV7-3	TRBJ2-3	ASSLVGGGGARDTQY
TRBV7-2	TRBJ2-1	ASTRQGGDMSRQF
TRBV20-1	TRBJ2-4	SAPNLGDAWYIQY
TRBV10-3	TRBJ1-2	AISDPSLWGGYT
TRBV20-1	TRBJ1-1	SATAPTLGNTEAF
TRBV5-1	TRBJ1-1	ASSLAGTENTEAF
TRBV5-1	TRBJ2-4	ASSLEGTVKNIQY
TRBV7-2	TRBJ1-6	ASSLAGTPLH
TRBV7-2	TRBJ2-4	ASSQAPAKNIQY
TRBV7-2	TRBJ1-5	ASSLVRGTDQPQH
TRBV5-1	TRBJ2-5	ASSSGVGYQETQY
TRBV4-1	TRBJ2-2	ASSLSGANTGELF
TRBV7-2	TRBJ2-6	ASSHRVGANVLT
TRBV4-3	TRBJ1-6	ASSLLPGQENSPLH
TRBV7-2	TRBJ2-2	ASSLYGGELF
TRBV9	TRBJ2-2	ASSVAGGPNTGELF
TRBV6-2/TRBV6-3	TRBJ1-5	ASTQNQPQH
TRBV5-6	TRBJ2-2	ASSYWTASPGELF
TRBV3-1	TRBJ1-1	ASSHRQNTEAF
TRBV5-1	TRBJ1-2	ASSFNRDTSNYGYT
TRBV9	TRBJ2-1	ASSVSQPYNEQF
TRBV13	TRBJ1-6	ASSLTGSEVDNSPLH
TRBV3-1	TRBJ2-1	ASSQGGFHEQF
TRBV5-1	TRBJ2-7	ASSPGTGTYEQY
TRBV6-6	TRBJ2-1	ASTEVAYNEQF
TRBV12-3/TRBV12-4	TRBJ2-2	ASSPAGGLTGELF
TRBV7-2	TRBJ2-3	ASSRAATRTPDTQY
TRBV6-5	TRBJ1-6	ASSRRGTGGSPLH
TRBV28	TRBJ1-3	ASSFGSVGNTIY
TRBV5-5	TRBJ1-1	ASSFWDRGDTEAF
TRBV5-1	TRBJ2-6	ASSTGAAGANVLT
TRBV20-1	TRBJ2-2	SARDLAQGNTGELF
TRBV28	TRBJ1-6	ASSGSRADNSPLH
TRBV7-6	TRBJ2-2	ASSLGFSTNTGELF
TRBV6-6	TRBJ2-7	ASMPGQGEPEQY